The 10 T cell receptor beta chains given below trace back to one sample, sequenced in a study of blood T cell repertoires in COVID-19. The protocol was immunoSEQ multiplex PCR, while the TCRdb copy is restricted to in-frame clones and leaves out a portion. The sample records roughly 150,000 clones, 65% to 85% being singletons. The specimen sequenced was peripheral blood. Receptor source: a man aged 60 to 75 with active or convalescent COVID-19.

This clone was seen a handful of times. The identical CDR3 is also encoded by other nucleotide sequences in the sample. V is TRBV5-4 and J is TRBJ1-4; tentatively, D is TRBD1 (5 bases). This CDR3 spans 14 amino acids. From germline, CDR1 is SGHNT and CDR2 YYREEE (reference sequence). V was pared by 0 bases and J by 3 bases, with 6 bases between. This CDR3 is CASSLGQSNEKLFF. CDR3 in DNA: TGTGCCAGCAGCTTGGGACAGTCTAATGAAAAACTGTTTTTT.

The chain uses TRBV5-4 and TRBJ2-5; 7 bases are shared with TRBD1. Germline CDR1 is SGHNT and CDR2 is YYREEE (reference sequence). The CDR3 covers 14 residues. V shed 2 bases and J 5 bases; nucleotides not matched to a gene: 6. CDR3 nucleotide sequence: TGTGCCAGCAGCTTCGCAGGGGGATTTGAGACCCAGTACTTC. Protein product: CASSFAGGFETQYF. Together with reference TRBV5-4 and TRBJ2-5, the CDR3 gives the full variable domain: ETGVTQSPTHLIKTRGQQVTLRCSSQSGHNTVSWYQQALGQGPQFIFQYYREEENGRGNFPPRFSGLQFPNYSSELNVNALELDDSALYLCASSFAGGFETQYFGPGTRLLVL.

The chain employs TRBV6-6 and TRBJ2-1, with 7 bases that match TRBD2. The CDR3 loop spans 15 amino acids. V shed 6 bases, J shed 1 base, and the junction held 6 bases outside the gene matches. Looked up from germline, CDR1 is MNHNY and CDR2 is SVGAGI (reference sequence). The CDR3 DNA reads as TGTGCCAGCAGCCCCTCCGGGAGGTCCTACAATGAGCAGTTCTTC. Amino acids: CASSPSGRSYNEQFF.

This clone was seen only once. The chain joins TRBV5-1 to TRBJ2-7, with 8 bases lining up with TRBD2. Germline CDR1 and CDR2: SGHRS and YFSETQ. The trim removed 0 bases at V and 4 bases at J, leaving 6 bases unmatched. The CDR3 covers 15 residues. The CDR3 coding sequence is TGCGCCAGCAGCTTGGAATTAGCGGGATCTTACGAGCAGTACTTC. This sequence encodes CASSLELAGSYEQYF.

CDR3 nucleotides: TGTGCCAGCAGCTACCAGGGGCTTAACACTGAAGCTTTCTTT. It yields the protein CASSYQGLNTEAFF. The chain links TRBV7-9 to TRBJ1-1; tentatively, D is TRBD1 (6 bases). Trimming removed 4 bases at V and 2 bases at J, with 11 bases between. The CDR3 sequence is 14 residues long. Germline CDR1 is SEHNR and CDR2 is FQNEAQ (reference sequence).

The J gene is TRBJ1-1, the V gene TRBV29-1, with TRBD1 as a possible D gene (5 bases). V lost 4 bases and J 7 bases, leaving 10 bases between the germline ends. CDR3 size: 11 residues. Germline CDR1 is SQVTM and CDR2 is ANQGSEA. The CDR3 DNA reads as TGCAGCGTTGCCAGGGTAGTTGAAGCTTTCTTT. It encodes CSVARVVEAFF.

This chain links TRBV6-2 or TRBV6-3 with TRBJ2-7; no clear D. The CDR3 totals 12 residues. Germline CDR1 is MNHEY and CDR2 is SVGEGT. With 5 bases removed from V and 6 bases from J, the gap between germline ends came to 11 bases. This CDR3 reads CASSALVGEQYF. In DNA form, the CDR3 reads TGTGCCAGCAGTGCCTTAGTCGGCGAGCAGTACTTC.

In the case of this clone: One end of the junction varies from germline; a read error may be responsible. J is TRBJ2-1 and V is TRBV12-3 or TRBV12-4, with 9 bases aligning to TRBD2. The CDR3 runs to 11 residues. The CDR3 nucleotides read TGTGCCAGCAGTAGGGGACTAGCTTCACTCTTC. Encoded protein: CASSRGLASLF.

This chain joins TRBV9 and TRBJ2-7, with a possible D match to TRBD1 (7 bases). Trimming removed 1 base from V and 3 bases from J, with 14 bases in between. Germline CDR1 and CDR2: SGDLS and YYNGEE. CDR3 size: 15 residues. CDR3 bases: TGTGCCAGCAGCGTAAGTGGAGGGGGCATCTACGAGCAGTACTTC. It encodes CASSVSGGGIYEQYF.

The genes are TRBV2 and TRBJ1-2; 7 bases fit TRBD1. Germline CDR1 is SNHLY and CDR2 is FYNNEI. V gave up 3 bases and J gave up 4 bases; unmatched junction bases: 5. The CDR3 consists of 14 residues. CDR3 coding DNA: TGTGCCAGCAGTGAGAACAGGGGCCGCTATGGCTACACCTTC. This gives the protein CASSENRGRYGYTF.